This T cell receptor beta chain was identified in a study of read filtering for tumor transcriptome and immune sequencing. This clonotype has at least ten counts. From approximately 430 ng of RNA, a library with molecular barcoded alpha/delta and beta/gamma adaptors was made. Each CDR3 protein gets one entry after TCRdb re-called the reads with MiXCR. This sample has about 54,000 distinct CDR3 sequences; roughly an eighth occur once, and the top ten carry around 16%. Sample: a population of CD138-negative cells sorted from bone marrow. This sequence originates from a donor at least 40 years old with multiple myeloma.

CDR3 in DNA: TGTGCCAGCAGCCTGGGACGGTTCCAAGAGACCCAGTACTTC. Protein: CASSLGRFQETQYF. V is TRBV5-8 and J is TRBJ2-5; D may be TRBD1 or TRBD2 (5 bases each). Germline lookup yields CDR1 SGHTS and CDR2 YDEGEE. Trimming pared 4 bases from V and 1 base from J, leaving 11 bases between. The CDR3 extends over 14 amino acids.